A selection of T cell receptor beta chains follows, all from one sample in a study of blood T cell repertoires in COVID-19. The table came from immunoSEQ multiplex PCR; TCRdb's copy has only in-frame clones and leaves some out. The sample has almost 200,000 clones; approximately 86% are singletons. The sequenced sample was peripheral blood. The receptors come from a man aged 55 to 70 with COVID-19, enrolled during active disease. Both conserved end residues are part of each CDR3. A D gene is named only where the DNA matches it firmly. Expanded clones get a size class; other rows say once, few or many, or leave the size out.

V gene: TRBV28
J gene: TRBJ1-2
clone size: -
D gene: -
CDR3 protein: CASSWRHGVYGYTF
CDR3 DNA: TGTGCCAGCAGTTGGCGGCATGGCGTCTATGGCTACACCTTC

V gene: TRBV19
J gene: TRBJ1-2
clone size: -
D gene: TRBD1
CDR3 protein: CASSPGTGNVNYGYTF
CDR3 DNA: TGTGCCAGTAGCCCTGGGACAGGGAACGTTAACTATGGCTACACCTTC

V gene: TRBV4-2
J gene: TRBJ1-2
clone size: -
D gene: TRBD1
CDR3 protein: CASSRGQGPDYGYTF
CDR3 DNA: TGTGCCAGCAGCCGAGGACAGGGGCCAGATTATGGCTACACCTTC

V gene: TRBV27
J gene: TRBJ1-5
clone size: -
D gene: -
CDR3 protein: CASRPRDINQPQHF
CDR3 DNA: TGTGCCAGCAGACCCCGGGACATCAATCAGCCCCAGCATTTT

V gene: TRBV6-1
J gene: TRBJ2-7
clone size: -
D gene: -
CDR3 protein: CASSEAISGSYYEQYF
CDR3 DNA: TGTGCCAGCAGTGAAGCGATTAGCGGCAGCTACTACGAGCAGTACTTC

V gene: TRBV2
J gene: TRBJ1-2
clone size: -
D gene: TRBD1
CDR3 protein: CASSRSLQGAGGYTF
CDR3 DNA: TGTGCCAGCAGTCGATCCCTACAGGGGGCGGGGGGCTACACCTTC

V gene: TRBV7-9
J gene: TRBJ1-6
clone size: -
D gene: TRBD1
CDR3 protein: CASSISAGTGGSPLHF
CDR3 DNA: TGTGCCAGCAGCATTTCCGCCGGGACAGGGGGTTCACCCCTCCACTTT

V gene: TRBV10-3
J gene: TRBJ1-1
clone size: -
D gene: TRBD1
CDR3 protein: CAISSAEGQEFTEAFF
CDR3 DNA: TGTGCCATCAGTAGCGCCGAGGGACAGGAATTCACTGAAGCTTTCTTT

V gene: TRBV7-9
J gene: TRBJ2-7
clone size: -
D gene: -
CDR3 protein: CASSLAAGRTYEQYF
CDR3 DNA: TGTGCCAGCAGTTTAGCGGCAGGGCGAACCTACGAGCAGTACTTC

V gene: TRBV7-8
J gene: TRBJ2-3
clone size: -
D gene: TRBD2
CDR3 protein: CASSFGLAGGADTQYF
CDR3 DNA: TGTGCCAGCAGCTTTGGACTAGCGGGAGGAGCTGATACGCAGTATTTT

V gene: TRBV10-3
J gene: TRBJ2-7
clone size: -
D gene: TRBD1
CDR3 protein: CATLRDRGSYEQYF
CDR3 DNA: TGTGCCACCCTCCGGGACAGGGGCTCCTACGAGCAGTACTTC

V gene: TRBV2
J gene: TRBJ1-5
clone size: -
D gene: -
CDR3 protein: CASSTEGNNQPQHF
CDR3 DNA: TGTGCCAGCAGTACGGAGGGGAACAATCAGCCCCAGCATTTT

V gene: TRBV28
J gene: TRBJ2-1
clone size: -
D gene: -
CDR3 protein: CASSFGVYNEQFF
CDR3 DNA: TGTGCCAGCAGTTTCGGGGTATACAATGAGCAGTTCTTC

V gene: TRBV2
J gene: TRBJ2-1
clone size: -
D gene: TRBD2
CDR3 protein: CASSDQAGGTVEQFF
CDR3 DNA: TGTGCCAGCAGTGATCAGGCGGGAGGTACGGTTGAGCAGTTCTTC

V gene: TRBV5-1
J gene: TRBJ2-7
clone size: once
D gene: TRBD1
CDR3 protein: CASSTDRGGGEQYF
CDR3 DNA: TGCGCCAGCAGCACGGACAGGGGGGGCGGCGAGCAGTACTTC

V gene: TRBV5-1
J gene: TRBJ2-3
clone size: -
D gene: TRBD1
CDR3 protein: CASSSRQGTDTQYF
CDR3 DNA: TGCGCCAGCAGCTCACGACAGGGTACAGATACGCAGTATTTT

V gene: TRBV5-4
J gene: TRBJ2-5
clone size: -
D gene: TRBD2
CDR3 protein: CASSRGLAGVRETQYF
CDR3 DNA: TGTGCCAGCAGCAGGGGACTAGCGGGAGTCCGAGAGACCCAGTACTTC

V gene: TRBV6-5
J gene: TRBJ2-7
clone size: -
D gene: TRBD2
CDR3 protein: CASSTGGSSYEQYF
CDR3 DNA: TGTGCCAGCAGTACCGGGGGGTCTTCCTACGAGCAGTACTTC

V gene: TRBV18
J gene: TRBJ2-1
clone size: -
D gene: -
CDR3 protein: CASSFEGEQFF
CDR3 DNA: TGTGCCAGCTCATTTGAGGGTGAGCAGTTCTTC

V gene: TRBV29-1
J gene: TRBJ1-1
clone size: few
D gene: TRBD1
CDR3 protein: CSVATGGVNTEAFF
CDR3 DNA: TGCAGCGTTGCTACAGGGGGAGTAAACACTGAAGCTTTCTTT

V gene: TRBV6-4
J gene: TRBJ2-1
clone size: -
D gene: TRBD2
CDR3 protein: CANGLAGIPDNEQFF
CDR3 DNA: TGTGCCAACGGACTAGCGGGGATCCCGGATAATGAGCAGTTCTTC

V gene: TRBV7-9
J gene: TRBJ2-1
clone size: -
D gene: -
CDR3 protein: CASSFREYINEQFF
CDR3 DNA: TGTGCCAGCAGCTTCCGGGAGTACATCAATGAGCAGTTCTTC

V gene: TRBV6-2/TRBV6-3
J gene: TRBJ1-5
clone size: -
D gene: -
CDR3 protein: CASTPHDSPNQPQHF
CDR3 DNA: TGTGCCAGCACCCCCCACGACTCACCAAATCAGCCCCAGCATTTT

V gene: TRBV18
J gene: TRBJ1-6
clone size: -
D gene: TRBD1
CDR3 protein: CASSPPGQGTSPLHF
CDR3 DNA: TGTGCCAGCTCACCACCTGGACAGGGAACATCACCCCTCCACTTT

V gene: TRBV27
J gene: TRBJ1-2
clone size: once
D gene: -
CDR3 protein: CASSFLLAAAGYTF
CDR3 DNA: TGTGCCAGCAGTTTCTTGCTAGCTGCTGCGGGCTACACCTTC

V gene: TRBV18
J gene: TRBJ1-4
clone size: -
D gene: TRBD1
CDR3 protein: CASSPPGGGITTNEKLFF
CDR3 DNA: TGTGCCAGCTCACCACCAGGGGGCGGCATTACAACTAATGAAAAACTGTTTTTT

V gene: TRBV7-2
J gene: TRBJ2-1
clone size: -
D gene: TRBD2
CDR3 protein: CASSLRWNSGWEPNEQFF
CDR3 DNA: TGTGCCAGCAGCTTAAGGTGGAATAGCGGGTGGGAACCCAATGAGCAGTTCTTC

V gene: TRBV7-8
J gene: TRBJ1-1
clone size: -
D gene: -
CDR3 protein: CASSLAGRSLNTEAFF
CDR3 DNA: TGTGCCAGCAGCTTAGCGGGCAGGTCATTAAACACTGAAGCTTTCTTT

V gene: TRBV15
J gene: TRBJ1-4
clone size: -
D gene: TRBD1
CDR3 protein: CATSADSSGGWEKLFF
CDR3 DNA: TGTGCCACCAGCGCCGATTCCTCAGGGGGCTGGGAAAAACTGTTTTTT

V gene: TRBV19
J gene: TRBJ1-2
clone size: -
D gene: -
CDR3 protein: CASRQPGLYGYTF
CDR3 DNA: TGTGCCAGTCGTCAGCCCGGACTCTATGGCTACACCTTC

V gene: TRBV29-1
J gene: TRBJ2-5
clone size: -
D gene: -
CDR3 protein: CSVDESAETQYF
CDR3 DNA: TGCAGCGTTGATGAATCCGCGGAGACCCAGTACTTC

V gene: TRBV15
J gene: TRBJ1-4
clone size: -
D gene: -
CDR3 protein: CATSRDRRGTNEKLFF
CDR3 DNA: TGTGCCACCAGCAGAGATCGGAGGGGAACTAATGAAAAACTGTTTTTT

V gene: TRBV29-1
J gene: TRBJ1-1
clone size: -
D gene: -
CDR3 protein: CSVGGPTVSTEAFF
CDR3 DNA: TGCAGCGTTGGGGGGCCGACAGTGAGCACTGAAGCTTTCTTT

V gene: TRBV4-1
J gene: TRBJ2-4
clone size: -
D gene: -
CDR3 protein: CASSQGPVNIQYF
CDR3 DNA: TGCGCCAGCAGCCAGGGGCCCGTCAACATTCAGTACTTC

V gene: TRBV19
J gene: TRBJ1-5
clone size: -
D gene: TRBD1
CDR3 protein: CASTDRQGILYSNQPQHF
CDR3 DNA: TGTGCCAGTACCGATCGACAGGGAATCCTTTATAGCAATCAGCCCCAGCATTTT

V gene: TRBV7-8
J gene: TRBJ1-4
clone size: -
D gene: TRBD1
CDR3 protein: CASSFSGQQKLFF
CDR3 DNA: TGTGCCAGCAGCTTCTCGGGACAGCAGAAACTGTTTTTT

V gene: TRBV19
J gene: TRBJ1-1
clone size: -
D gene: TRBD1
CDR3 protein: CAATNRGRTEAFF
CDR3 DNA: TGTGCCGCTACGAACAGGGGGCGGACTGAAGCTTTCTTT

V gene: TRBV7-2
J gene: TRBJ1-1
clone size: once
D gene: -
CDR3 protein: CASSPKQGIGNTEAFF
CDR3 DNA: TGTGCCAGCAGCCCAAAGCAGGGGATAGGGAACACTGAAGCTTTCTTT

V gene: TRBV7-9
J gene: TRBJ1-1
clone size: -
D gene: TRBD1
CDR3 protein: CASSPPLTGVGDTEAFF
CDR3 DNA: TGTGCCAGCAGCCCACCCCTGACAGGGGTTGGTGACACTGAAGCTTTCTTT

V gene: TRBV7-2
J gene: TRBJ1-1
clone size: -
D gene: -
CDR3 protein: CASSPRRGTEAFF
CDR3 DNA: TGTGCCAGCAGCCCCAGAAGGGGAACTGAAGCTTTCTTT

V gene: TRBV5-1
J gene: TRBJ1-1
clone size: -
D gene: -
CDR3 protein: CASSLTGLSMNTEAFF
CDR3 DNA: TGCGCCAGCAGCCTTACGGGACTCAGCATGAACACTGAAGCTTTCTTT

V gene: TRBV6-5
J gene: TRBJ2-3
clone size: once
D gene: -
CDR3 protein: CASSFLGSFTDTQYF
CDR3 DNA: TGTGCCAGCAGTTTCCTCGGGAGCTTCACAGATACGCAGTATTTT

V gene: TRBV7-8
J gene: TRBJ1-2
clone size: -
D gene: -
CDR3 protein: CASSPTYTSGNGYTF
CDR3 DNA: TGTGCCAGCAGCCCCACCTATACCTCAGGGAATGGCTACACCTTC

V gene: TRBV7-3
J gene: TRBJ1-6
clone size: -
D gene: -
CDR3 protein: CASSLKGGSRSPLHF
CDR3 DNA: TGTGCCAGCAGCTTAAAAGGCGGGTCCAGGTCACCCCTCCACTTT

V gene: TRBV28
J gene: TRBJ2-2
clone size: -
D gene: -
CDR3 protein: CASRHRGGNTGELFF
CDR3 DNA: TGTGCCAGCAGGCACAGGGGGGGGAACACCGGGGAGCTGTTTTTT

V gene: TRBV30
J gene: TRBJ2-7
clone size: -
D gene: -
CDR3 protein: CALALQVPYEQYF
CDR3 DNA: TGTGCCTTGGCGCTACAGGTCCCTTACGAGCAGTACTTC

V gene: TRBV24-1
J gene: TRBJ2-5
clone size: once
D gene: -
CDR3 protein: CATSDEGGFAQYF
CDR3 DNA: TGTGCCACCAGTGACGAGGGAGGCTTCGCCCAGTACTTC

V gene: TRBV4-2
J gene: TRBJ1-2
clone size: -
D gene: -
CDR3 protein: CASSPTSGGYGYTF
CDR3 DNA: TGTGCCAGCAGCCCTACATCGGGGGGCTATGGCTACACCTTC

V gene: TRBV25-1
J gene: TRBJ1-1
clone size: -
D gene: TRBD1
CDR3 protein: CASSENWGQGTNTEAFF
CDR3 DNA: TGTGCCAGCAGTGAAAATTGGGGACAGGGGACGAACACTGAAGCTTTCTTT

V gene: TRBV5-4
J gene: TRBJ1-2
clone size: -
D gene: TRBD1
CDR3 protein: CASSWGQVTYGYTF
CDR3 DNA: TGTGCCAGCAGCTGGGGACAGGTTACCTATGGCTACACCTTC

V gene: TRBV6-6
J gene: TRBJ1-1
clone size: -
D gene: -
CDR3 protein: CASSYQDTEAFF
CDR3 DNA: TGTGCCAGCAGTTACCAGGACACTGAAGCTTTCTTT

V gene: TRBV29-1
J gene: TRBJ1-2
clone size: -
D gene: -
CDR3 protein: CSFWTANYGYTF
CDR3 DNA: TGCAGCTTCTGGACAGCTAACTATGGCTACACCTTC

V gene: TRBV6-1
J gene: TRBJ2-3
clone size: once
D gene: TRBD2
CDR3 protein: CASSEFWGGGTDTQYF
CDR3 DNA: TGTGCCAGCAGTGAATTTTGGGGAGGGGGCACAGATACGCAGTATTTT

V gene: TRBV27
J gene: TRBJ1-1
clone size: -
D gene: -
CDR3 protein: CASGPDSMNTEAFF
CDR3 DNA: TGTGCCAGCGGGCCGGACAGCATGAACACTGAAGCTTTCTTT

V gene: TRBV5-6
J gene: TRBJ1-1
clone size: -
D gene: TRBD1
CDR3 protein: CASRFGQGWTEAFF
CDR3 DNA: TGTGCCAGCAGGTTCGGACAGGGGTGGACTGAAGCTTTCTTT

V gene: TRBV3-1/TRBV3-2
J gene: TRBJ2-7
clone size: -
D gene: -
CDR3 protein: CASSPLSSHEQYF
CDR3 DNA: TGTGCCAGCAGCCCCTTGTCCTCTCACGAGCAGTACTTC

V gene: TRBV9
J gene: TRBJ1-6
clone size: few
D gene: TRBD1
CDR3 protein: CASSSTSTGGNSPLHF
CDR3 DNA: TGTGCCAGCAGCTCCACTTCAACAGGGGGTAATTCACCCCTCCACTTT

V gene: TRBV7-9
J gene: TRBJ1-2
clone size: few
D gene: -
CDR3 protein: CASSLSGSDGYTF
CDR3 DNA: TGTGCCAGCAGCTTAAGCGGTTCCGATGGCTACACCTTC